This TCR beta chain was identified during a study of CD4+ T cells in melanoma. CDR1 is MNHEY, CDR2 SMNVEV, per germline (reference sequence). V shed 5 bases, J shed 5 bases, and the junction held 7 bases outside the gene matches. The CDR3 spans 17 residues. This table comes from immunoSEQ multiplex PCR, and its TCRdb copy is limited to in-frame clones, with some not included. There are more than 90,000 clones in the sample; around 93% occur only once, and about 3.5% lies in the top ten. The TCR was taken from a human donor with melanoma. The genes are TRBV27 and TRBJ2-2; 14 bases are a match to TRBD2. Sequencing was done on a sample of peripheral blood. The CDR3 DNA follows: TGTGCCAGCAGTCCGGGACTAGCGGGGGTACGGACCGGGGAGCTGTTTTTT. Translating it yields CASSPGLAGVRTGELFF.